Listed below are T cell receptor beta chains from one sample, sequenced in a study of blood T cell repertoires in COVID-19. The assay was immunoSEQ multiplex PCR, and TCRdb's table has in-frame clones only and misses some. The table has approximately 150,000 clones, approximately 84% seen once. Sequenced material: peripheral blood. The receptors here all came from a human donor with acute or convalescent COVID-19. The donor label of this sample is uncertain. Each CDR3 is given with its conserved first and last residue.

j_call,v_call,cdr3_aa
TRBJ2-3,TRBV7-4,CASSSLRDTQYF
TRBJ1-3,TRBV19,CASSIDIRGSGNTIYF
TRBJ1-3,TRBV11-2,CASSLAPRGPTSGNTIYF
TRBJ1-4,TRBV28,CASRGHRGRFEKLFF
TRBJ2-5,TRBV4-2,CASSQGQRPAGETQYF
TRBJ2-2,TRBV24-1,CATTDTGELFF
TRBJ1-2,TRBV7-9,CASSRETGGANGYTF
TRBJ1-6,TRBV19,CATRPSFNSPLHF
TRBJ1-5,TRBV19,CASSTDRRYSNQPQHF
TRBJ1-6,TRBV4-3,CASSQDTDSPLHF
TRBJ2-5,TRBV9,CASSVGSGGEQETQYF
TRBJ1-3,TRBV7-3,CASSLTKYRDRNTIYF
TRBJ2-3,TRBV10-3,CAISEGGGGAADTQYF
TRBJ1-1,TRBV18,CASSPPGGAMNTEAFF
TRBJ1-1,TRBV6-1,CASSEGHWNTEAFF
TRBJ1-4,TRBV28,CASRSGSTNEKLFF
TRBJ2-5,TRBV18,CASSPGQAEETQYF
TRBJ1-5,TRBV6-2/TRBV6-3,CASSNRVSQPQHF
TRBJ2-2,TRBV24-1,CATSDLPTRDTGELFF
TRBJ1-2,TRBV25-1,CASSDSGKAGYTF
TRBJ1-2,TRBV7-2,CASSRPTGGARGYTF
TRBJ1-1,TRBV30,CACQTGGTEAFF
TRBJ2-3,TRBV7-3,CASSFSGRAADTQYF
TRBJ1-2,TRBV3-1/TRBV3-2,CASSHPGQGVGGYTF
TRBJ2-3,TRBV11-2,CASSPGLAAAGDTQYF
TRBJ1-5,TRBV5-1,CASSLLPGQGSSNQPQHF
TRBJ2-1,TRBV7-2,CASSSLRGTYNEQFF
TRBJ1-6,TRBV2,CASSEAGPSSYNSPLHF
TRBJ2-3,TRBV2,CASTPGLAGPDTQYF
TRBJ2-3,TRBV6-2/TRBV6-3,CASSPGGLAGRDTQYF
TRBJ1-5,TRBV5-5,CASSLIWGGNQPQHF
TRBJ2-7,TRBV19,CASSIGGALSYEQYF
TRBJ2-7,TRBV6-5,CASSRTTGYEQYF
TRBJ1-5,TRBV19,CASSMGQTYSNQPQHF
TRBJ1-6,TRBV18,CASSPTDGNSPLHF
TRBJ2-1,TRBV9,CASGLAGGDNEQFF
TRBJ2-3,TRBV5-1,CASRSADTDTQYF
TRBJ1-3,TRBV7-2,CASSFNVGGPGNTIYF
TRBJ1-1,TRBV20-1,CSASEQGGGFF
TRBJ2-2,TRBV7-6,CASSFYGAGTGNTGELFF
TRBJ2-7,TRBV15,CATSRLPGDYEQYF
TRBJ1-1,TRBV2,CASSEEAGQGHAEAFF
TRBJ2-1,TRBV3-1/TRBV3-2,CASSQSGRGNEQFF